A selection of T cell receptor beta chains follows, all from one sample in a study of blood T cell repertoires in COVID-19. Clones were sequenced by immunoSEQ multiplex PCR, and TCRdb holds only the in-frame ones, with some missing. The sample records 150,000 to 200,000 clones, roughly 76% being singletons. Sequences were obtained from peripheral blood. The receptors were sampled from a woman in her 40s with COVID-19, enrolled during active disease. Each CDR3 is given with its conserved first and last residue. The D gene is left open where the match is weak. Part of the rows lack a size; the others show once, few, many or a class for expanded clones.

abundance: .; d_gene: TRBD2; j_gene: TRBJ2-5; v_gene: TRBV27; CDR3nt: TGTGCCAGCAGTTCGAAGCCGGGACTAGGGACTGGGACCCAGTACTTC; CDR3aa: CASSSKPGLGTGTQYF
abundance: .; d_gene: .; j_gene: TRBJ2-5; v_gene: TRBV5-5; CDR3nt: TGTGCCAGCAGCTTGGATCCACTAGAGACCCAGTACTTC; CDR3aa: CASSLDPLETQYF
abundance: few; d_gene: .; j_gene: TRBJ1-4; v_gene: TRBV6-5; CDR3nt: TGTGCCAGCAGTCCTGGGCCTGAAAATGAAAAACTGTTTTTT; CDR3aa: CASSPGPENEKLFF
abundance: .; d_gene: .; j_gene: TRBJ1-1; v_gene: TRBV6-6; CDR3nt: TGTGCCAGCAGACCCTCGGGGGTGAACACTGAAGCTTTCTTT; CDR3aa: CASRPSGVNTEAFF
abundance: .; d_gene: .; j_gene: TRBJ2-7; v_gene: TRBV28; CDR3nt: TGTGCCAGCAGTCTCCCTTTGTACGAGCAGTACTTC; CDR3aa: CASSLPLYEQYF
abundance: few; d_gene: .; j_gene: TRBJ1-3; v_gene: TRBV3-1/TRBV3-2; CDR3nt: TGTGCCAGCAGCCAAGATTGGGTACAGGGTAGGAACACCATATATTTT; CDR3aa: CASSQDWVQGRNTIYF
abundance: few; d_gene: .; j_gene: TRBJ1-2; v_gene: TRBV19; CDR3nt: TGTGCCAGTAGTAACCCAACCCTTACAGGGAAGGGTAACTATGGCTACACCTTC; CDR3aa: CASSNPTLTGKGNYGYTF
abundance: .; d_gene: TRBD2; j_gene: TRBJ2-3; v_gene: TRBV6-6; CDR3nt: TGTGCCAGCAGATTACTAGCGGGAGGGACCACAGATACGCAGTATTTT; CDR3aa: CASRLLAGGTTDTQYF
abundance: .; d_gene: TRBD2; j_gene: TRBJ2-2; v_gene: TRBV11-2; CDR3nt: TGTGCCAGCAGCCAGCTAGCGGGAGGTATCGGGGAGCTGTTTTTT; CDR3aa: CASSQLAGGIGELFF
abundance: .; d_gene: .; j_gene: TRBJ1-2; v_gene: TRBV7-9; CDR3nt: TGTGCCAGCAGCCCAGCGGCAGGAGCTAACTATGGCTACACCTTC; CDR3aa: CASSPAAGANYGYTF
abundance: .; d_gene: TRBD2; j_gene: TRBJ2-5; v_gene: TRBV7-9; CDR3nt: TGTGCCAGCAGCTTGACTAGCGCAAAAGAGACCCAGTACTTC; CDR3aa: CASSLTSAKETQYF
abundance: .; d_gene: TRBD2; j_gene: TRBJ2-1; v_gene: TRBV5-5; CDR3nt: TGTGCCAGCAGAGGGCTAGCGGGAGGGAATGAGCAGTTCTTC; CDR3aa: CASRGLAGGNEQFF